A selection of T cell receptor beta chains follows, all from one sample in a study of beta chain features in type 1 diabetes. Sequenced by immunoSEQ multiplex PCR; TCRdb stores in-frame clones only, minus some. The sample lists more than 250,000 clones, roughly an eighth occurring once. Specimen: naive CD4+ T cells from blood. The source of these receptors is a man aged 25 to 45 with type 1 diabetes. CDR3s include the opening cysteine and the closing phenylalanine or tryptophan. Clone size, where shown, is once, few, many, or a class for clones that have expanded.

V gene | clone size | CDR3 protein
TRBV11-2 | . | CASSPGETQYF
TRBV5-6 | . | CASSPGTGPYEQYF
TRBV28 | . | CASRTAGGYTF
TRBV7-2 | few | CASSLAGTGINYGYTF
TRBV11-1 | . | CASSLNGVGQETQYF
TRBV15 | . | CATSSLAGGLREQYF
TRBV11-3 | . | CASSWGPGETQYF
TRBV6-6 | few | CASSGLDGRGTEAFF
TRBV28 | . | CASSLTAADYPIYGYTF
TRBV19 | few | CASSIVASATSYEQYF
TRBV7-9 | few | CASSRGQGDTIYF
TRBV7-9 | . | CASSILAGASMGEKLFF
TRBV7-2 | . | CASSLEAGGPQEQYF
TRBV19 | few | CASSMVDTLMIVEGYTF
TRBV5-4 | few | CASSGKQGGQETQYF
TRBV1 | . | CTSSFLDRGDGTSAYEQYF
TRBV5-1 | few | CASSLVGLGGETQYF
TRBV7-3 | few | CASSSQADTQYF
TRBV5-1 | . | CASSLNGLNTEAFF
TRBV9 | . | CASSVSGSTDTQYF
TRBV2 | few | CASVTGQLTEAFF
TRBV7-2 | once | CASSDRGLLNTEAFF
TRBV29-1 | few | CSVHSRRAGELFF
TRBV28 | few | CASVTPGQQRYQPQHF
TRBV18 | . | CASSPGRGRNAEQYF
TRBV4-3 | . | CASSQVLPESYNEQFF
TRBV9 | . | CASSDPAGGVLRTQYF
TRBV19 | few | CASSKTWSMEEKLFF
TRBV5-1 | few | CASSLEQGGYTF
TRBV28 | . | CASSLQIGDSLYF
TRBV28 | . | CASSLGGSYNYGYTF
TRBV10-3 | . | CAISVGGDEQYF
TRBV7-9 | few | CASSESQSGYDIVAQPQHF
TRBV28 | . | CASSPGGGQPQHF
TRBV5-6 | few | CASSFGGRGNTGELFF
TRBV4-1 | . | CASSQTGTRVDTQYF
TRBV7-9 | few | CASSLGVTSLETQYF
TRBV9 | few | CASSPRTSREQYF
TRBV15 | . | CATSLTGGYRSGANVLTF
TRBV7-2 | few | CASSLVTLAGGAYAQYF
TRBV30 | . | CAWTLGMNTEAFF
TRBV9 | . | CASSVGVQETQYF
TRBV7-3 | few | CASSLNLAGVGEQFF
TRBV9 | . | CASSVRDSYTDTQYF
TRBV4-1 | . | CASSPGQGSYEQFF
TRBV29-1 | . | CSVARDNTYEQYF
TRBV5-1 | few | CASRGTGGYEQYF
TRBV6-5 | few | CASSYGGALNTEAFF